The clone carrying this T cell receptor (beta chain) was detected ten times or more. Its specificity is not known. The data originate from a study of T-cell memory formation after mild COVID-19. Study findings and constraints: A second wave of clones peaked on day 37, and their SARS-CoV-2 specificity went unconfirmed. That cross-reactive memory joined was suggested by some responding clones appearing in pre-infection memory.

Germline V lookup: CDR1 SGDLS, CDR2 YYNGEE. With 0 bases removed from V and 0 bases from J, the gap between germline ends came to 9 bases. CDR3 length: 15 amino acids. TCRdb reprocessed the 5' RACE reads via MiXCR and lists one record per CDR3 protein. This sample has 550,000 to 700,000 distinct CDR3 sequences; about a sixth occur once, and the top ten carry 12%. The sequenced sample was PBMCs or a T cell subset sorted from them (not recorded which). The receptor was derived from an adult woman who had mild COVID-19 (a few samples of this study predate the infection). Cell type and time point are not known. The chain has TRBV9 and TRBJ1-2, with D uncertain. The CDR3 protein is CASSVGVGSNYGYTF. As DNA, the CDR3 is TGTGCCAGCAGCGTAGGGGTCGGCTCTAACTATGGCTACACCTTC.